The text below deals with one TCR beta chain. Its antigen remains undetermined. Base qualities are not provided; no much larger clone lies one nucleotide away. The data belong to a study of shared clonotypes between healthy human individuals (dated by TCRdb to 2018 to 2020). At the level of the whole study: The cohort included three men and two women between 18 and 49 years of age. For each donor, CD4 naive and CD4 memory were each given three plates, CD8 naive was given two plates, and CD8 memory was given one plate. To estimate repertoire size and how much clonotypes are shared between individuals, the study performed deep sequencing of blood TCR repertoires from five healthy adults. Libraries were prepared and TCR repertoires were sequenced by different laboratories using diverse techniques, in order to increase sequencing depth and limit assay-specific biases. Each donor's leukapheresis produced roughly between roughly 0.85 and 10 billion PBMCs.

The donors were healthy, HIV-negative adults who had no recently reported acute infections or vaccinations. Every donor was a Caucasian adult living in Nashville, Tennessee, USA. CD4+ T cells were enriched by magnetic negative selection, after which naive cells were positively selected on CD45RA and the negative fraction was taken as the memory subset. Blood was collected by leukapheresis, and PBMCs were isolated by Ficoll-Histopaque density gradient centrifugation and then cryopreserved in liquid nitrogen vapor phase. Purity and quantity of every magnetically sorted T cell population were checked by analytical flow cytometry. Genomic DNA was isolated from each sorted fraction and quantified by UV absorbance on a Nanodrop 2000c. Using the deep immunoSEQ assay, multiplex PCR amplified TCR CDR3 regions from genomic DNA. Extracted genomic DNA from each cell subset was distributed evenly across all wells of several immunoSEQ 96-well plates, and each plate was treated as a replicate. For sorted subsets, approximately 0.2 ug of genomic DNA, equivalent to around 30,000 T cell genomes, went into each replicate PCR. Purified libraries were quantified with a Qubit 3.0 fluorometer, sized on a Bioanalyzer 2100, and re-quantified with the KAPA Library Quantification kit. A separate single-read 150-cycle Illumina NextSeq 550 flow cell was used to sequence each immunoSEQ 96-well plate. The source study handled its data this way. The immunoSEQ output contained only junctional sequences without quality scores, so filtering could not match that applied to full-length reads. To assign V/J genes and CDR3, sequences were annotated using PyIR, a Python wrapper for IgBLAST v1.9, with IMGT germline references. Any read was removed if the V/J assignment was weak (E-value above 1e-6), the CDR3 was missing, or the read contained stop codons, out-of-frame junctions, or ambiguous translated residues. A V3J clonotype was defined by an identical inferred V gene, J gene, and CDR3 amino acid sequence. To compute the percentage overlap between repertoires, the number of shared unique clonotypes was divided by the size of the smaller repertoire. RTK rarefaction, the Chao1 estimator, and Recon v2.1 estimates of unobserved clonotypes were used to assess repertoire richness. For all TCRbeta clonotypes obtained by the gDNA method from a few donors, generation probabilities were computed with OLGA. In its TCRdb copy, this immuneACCESS table keeps in-frame sequences only and misses some clones. Where compared with another copy, unresolved V genes explain less than half of these, and the others have no known cause. V and J calls and clone size come straight from that table; D and trimming were deduced from the DNA. The sample table shows about 1.1 million clones, and around 82% are seen once. The leading ten clones occupy approximately 0.5% of the sample.

From its cysteine to its phenylalanine, the CDR3 spans 14 amino acids. The sequence is cut down to CDR3 DNA, 42 bases in frame from base 1. V was cut back by 0 bases and J by 7 bases, leaving a gap of 10 bases between them. In the germline V gene (reference sequence), CDR1 corresponds to LNHNV and CDR2 to YYDKDF. What the work shows at the level of the full study, not this receptor alone: Sharing across a few donors was observed for 5% to 6.5% of naive CD4, 3% to 3.5% of naive CD8, 2.3% of memory CD4, and less than 0.45% of memory CD8 clonotypes. The genetic and exposure-history diversity represented was limited by the small number of donors. Compared with non-shared clonotypes, the clonotypes found in all four sorted-subset donors had higher generation probabilities. Pairwise subsampling led to the expectation that sequencing depth would affect the degree of clonotype sharing among donors. Sampling was restricted to blood, and TCR repertoires in tissue are likely to differ from TCR repertoires in blood. Rarefaction of sorted-subset datasets indicated incomplete sequencing despite the large sequencing depth. Larger estimated clonotype richness was generally found for naive subsets than for memory subsets.

The specimen was memory CD4+ T cells from PBMCs. This sample's cell subset or site label indicates: CD45RA-negative fraction. The sequence was collected from a man aged 18-30 years in good health. Some clones in this sample may be carry-over from other donors' samples. The receptor chain draws on TRBV15 and TRBJ2-4, with the D call tentatively TRBD1 or TRBD2, each fitting 5 bases. The encoded CDR3 is CATSREQGVNIQYF. The DNA is as follows: TGTGCCACCAGCAGAGAGCAGGGAGTGAACATTCAGTACTTC.